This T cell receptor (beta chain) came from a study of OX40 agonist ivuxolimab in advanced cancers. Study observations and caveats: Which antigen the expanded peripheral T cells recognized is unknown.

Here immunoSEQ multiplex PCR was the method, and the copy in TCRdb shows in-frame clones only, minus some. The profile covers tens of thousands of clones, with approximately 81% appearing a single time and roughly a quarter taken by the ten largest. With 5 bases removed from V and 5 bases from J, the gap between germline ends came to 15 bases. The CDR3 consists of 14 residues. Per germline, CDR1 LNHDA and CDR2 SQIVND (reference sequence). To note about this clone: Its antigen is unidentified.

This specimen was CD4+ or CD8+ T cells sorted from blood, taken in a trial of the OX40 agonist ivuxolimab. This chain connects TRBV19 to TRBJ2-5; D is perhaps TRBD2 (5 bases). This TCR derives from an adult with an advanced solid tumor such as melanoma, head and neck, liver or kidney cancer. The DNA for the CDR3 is TGTGCCAGTAGTTCGGGGATCGAGTGGGAGACCCAGTACTTC. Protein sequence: CASSSGIEWETQYF.